Below, 27 T cell receptor beta chains from the same sample are listed, as sequenced in a study of blood T cells in healthy people across ages. With a J-beta primer mix and a sample-barcoded 5' primer, a second PCR ran roughly 7 to 11 cycles. Via MiXCR, TCRdb re-called the 5' RACE reads, giving one row per CDR3 protein. The table shows 600,000 or so distinct CDR3 sequences, with roughly 30% occurring only once. Material: blood. These TCRs come from a woman over 75 in good health.

This clonotype has a count of ten or more. The chain combines TRBV2 with TRBJ2-7; 11 nucleotides align to TRBD2. Matching the DNA end better, TRBJ2-5 makes the J call doubtful. This CDR3 has 14 residues. Looked up from germline, CDR1 is SNHLY and CDR2 is FYNNEI. CDR3 sequence (DNA): TGTGCCAGCACTAGACTAGCGGGGCAGCCGACCCAGTACTTC. Its translation is CASTRLAGQPTQYF.

This clonotype has at least ten counts. This chain joins TRBV7-9 and TRBJ2-4; perhaps TRBD2 as D (5 bases). V lost 0 bases and J lost 0, with 12 bases in between. Per the germline V gene, CDR1 is SEHNR and CDR2 is FQNEAQ (reference sequence). The CDR3 extends over 17 amino acids. CDR3 sequence reads: CASSLALNGLAKNIQYF. CDR3 DNA sequence: TGTGCCAGCAGCTTAGCGCTCAACGGACTAGCCAAAAACATTCAGTACTTC.

This clonotype was observed at least ten times. The chain couples TRBV6-1 to TRBJ2-7, with D perhaps TRBD1 (6 bases). The germline V and J ends were trimmed by 2 bases and 5 bases, with 10 bases remaining between them. The germline V gene has CDR1 MNHNS and CDR2 SASEGT. The CDR3 length is 13 residues. The CDR3 DNA follows: TGTGCCAGCAGTGAATCAGGGGCGGACGAGCAGTACTTC. Protein: CASSESGADEQYF.

In the case of this clonotype: A read error is possible here, since a much larger clone lies one base away. The V gene is TRBV5-1, the J gene TRBJ2-5; D remains unclear. CDR1 and CDR2 (germline): SGHRS, YFSETQ. Trimming cost V 1 base and J 8 bases, with 24 bases left between them. The CDR3 length is 17 residues. Here the CDR3 DNA reads TGCGCCAGCAGCTTGTCCTCGGCTCGCGGAGTAGGCAGAACCCAGTACTTC. This gives the protein CASSLSSARGVGRTQYF.

This clonotype has a count of ten or more. The genes are TRBV20-1 and TRBJ2-3; D ambiguous. Trimming removed 3 bases at V and 2 bases at J, with 15 bases between. CDR3 length: 15 amino acids. Germline CDR1 is DFQATT and CDR2 is SNEGSKA (reference sequence). Written as DNA, the CDR3 is TGCAGTGCTAGTGACCCCCGGGCTCACACAGATACGCAGTATTTT. Its protein product is CSASDPRAHTDTQYF.

This clonotype was seen many times. This chain joins TRBV4-3 and TRBJ1-1; D unresolved. Germline values: CDR1 LGHNA, CDR2 YSLEER. The V end was cut by 0 bases, the J end by 5 bases, with 13 bases between. The CDR3 loop spans 15 amino acids. DNA of the CDR3: TGCGCCAGCAGCCAAGACGTAGGGTTGAGAACTGAAGCTTTCTTT. Its translation is CASSQDVGLRTEAFF.

This clonotype was seen ten or more times. The chain carries TRBV7-2 and TRBJ2-5; D is tentatively TRBD1 or TRBD2 (6 bases each). CDR1 SGHTA and CDR2 FQGNSA come from the germline V gene. V was cut by 7 bases and J by 0 bases, with 21 bases left in between. This CDR3 contains 17 residues. The CDR3 here is CASTSGALSPYQETQYF. CDR3 nucleotides: TGTGCCAGCACCTCGGGGGCTTTATCCCCATACCAAGAGACCCAGTACTTC. The full variable domain, completed using reference TRBV7-2 and TRBJ2-5, is GAGVSQSPSNKVTEKGKDVELRCDPISGHTALYWYRQSLGQGLEFLIYFQGNSAPDKSGLPSDRFSAERTGGSVSTLTIQRTQQEDSAVYLCASTSGALSPYQETQYFGPGTRLLVL.

At least ten counts were recorded for this clonotype. The CDR3 DNA reads TGCGCCAGCAGCCGATCAGCGGGGGCCTTCTACAATGAGCAGTTCTTC. This codes for CASSRSAGAFYNEQFF. This chain connects TRBV4-3 to TRBJ2-1, with 8 bases that match TRBD2. The CDR3 spans 16 residues. Germline V gives CDR1 LGHNA, CDR2 YSLEER. V dropped 4 bases and J dropped 3; count of bases not matched to a gene: 8.

V gene TRBV4-2 combines with J gene TRBJ1-2; the match to TRBD1 covers 10 bases. Losses at the gene ends were 3 bases for V and 10 bases for J; bases not matched to a gene: 14. CDR3 length: 16 residues. Germline V gene data show CDR1 as LGHNA and CDR2 as YNFKEQ. CDR3 bases: TGTGCCAGCAGCCATAAAACCTCCCTAGGGACAGGGGACTACACCTTC. It translates to CASSHKTSLGTGDYTF.

This chain links TRBV6-5 with TRBJ1-2; a weak D match, TRBD1 (5 bases). The V gene's germline CDR1 is MNHEY and CDR2 SVGAGI. The CDR3 runs to 15 residues. Trimming cost V 0 bases and J 4 bases, with 12 bases left between them. The CDR3 reads CASSYSTALTYGYTF. CDR3 in DNA: TGTGCCAGCAGTTACTCGACAGCTCTTACCTATGGCTACACCTTC.

This sequence joins TRBV6-1 and TRBJ2-2, with TRBD2 identical over 9 bases. This CDR3 is 18 amino acids long. V lost 2 bases to trimming and J lost 1 base; unmatched junction nucleotides: 8. The germline V gene encodes CDR1 MNHNS and CDR2 SASEGT. CDR3 residues: CASSESSGARVNTGELFF. In DNA form, the CDR3 reads TGTGCCAGCAGTGAATCTAGCGGGGCCAGAGTGAACACCGGGGAGCTGTTTTTT.

A word on this clonotype: A clone one base away is much larger, so this may be a read error. The chain links TRBV4-1 to TRBJ2-5; D perhaps matches TRBD2 (6 bases). Germline V gene data show CDR1 as MGHRA and CDR2 as YSYEKL. CDR3 length: 15 residues. Here the CDR3 reads CANSQAASVGYEQYF. CDR3 nucleotides: TGCGCCAACAGCCAAGCGGCTAGCGTAGGATATGAGCAGTACTTC.

This clonotype was observed a few times. This CDR3 is CASRHRLRGLGNTEAFF. CDR3 coding DNA: TGTGCCAGCCGTCACCGCTTAAGGGGGCTCGGGAACACTGAAGCTTTCTTT. This rearrangement joins TRBV19 to TRBJ1-1; TRBD1 aligns across 7 bases. The V gene end was trimmed by 9 bases and the J gene end by 1 base; junction bases not matched to a gene: 17. The CDR3 spans 17 residues. Germline V gene sequence: CDR1 LNHDA, CDR2 SQIVND (reference sequence). Complete variable domain (other parts from reference TRBV19 and TRBJ1-1): DGGITQSPKYLFRKEGQNVTLSCEQNLNHDAMYWYRQDPGQGLRLIYYSQIVNDFQKGDIAEGYSVSREKKESFPLTVTSAQKNPTAFYLCASRHRLRGLGNTEAFFGQGTRLTVV.

This clonotype was counted many times. The genes are TRBV6-6 and TRBJ2-7, with D perhaps matching TRBD1 (5 bases). The germline CDR1 and CDR2 sequences are MNHNY and SVGAGI (reference sequence). This CDR3 contains 13 residues. V gave up 1 base and J gave up 6 bases, with 10 bases separating them. The CDR3 loop is CASSYFTGGEQYF. CDR3 DNA sequence: TGTGCCAGCAGTTACTTCACAGGTGGCGAGCAGTACTTC.

As concerns this clonotype: This clone may be a read error of a much larger clone one base away. The chain links TRBV6-5 to TRBJ2-5; maybe TRBD1 (6 bases). The CDR3 is made up of 12 amino acids. Trimming took off 4 bases at V and 11 bases at J, with 14 bases between the two ends. Germline V gene sequence: CDR1 MNHEY, CDR2 SVGAGI. CDR3 DNA: TGTGCCAGCAGTTGCTCAGGGGTAAAGCAGTACTTC. Translation: CASSCSGVKQYF.

This clonotype was recorded many times. V gene TRBV7-2 combines with J gene TRBJ1-2; no definite D call. CDR3 length: 14 residues. Germline CDR1 reads SGHTA; CDR2 reads FQGNSA. V was pared by 4 bases and J by 7 bases, with 16 bases between. This chain's CDR3 is CASSSPDRVRGYTF. In nucleotides, the CDR3 is TGTGCCAGCAGCTCCCCGGATAGGGTTCGTGGCTACACCTTC.

Concerning this clonotype: Being one base from a much bigger clone, this may be a read error. The chain carries TRBV12-3 or TRBV12-4 and TRBJ2-5, with D possibly TRBD2 on 7 matching bases. V was shortened by 2 bases and J by 11 bases, with 21 bases between the two germline ends. This CDR3 is 15 amino acids long. The CDR3 bases are TGTGCCAGCAGTTTAAGGGGGGGGGCCTTCGATGAGCAGTACTTC. Translation gives CASSLRGGAFDEQYF.

This clonotype was observed at least ten times. The chain links TRBV5-1 to TRBJ2-5; 7 positions agree with TRBD1. The CDR3 consists of 14 residues. CDR1 and CDR2 (germline): SGHRS, YFSETQ. Trimming cost V 4 bases and J 1 base; bases outside gene matches: 4. The chain's CDR3 is CASSDWDSQETQYF. The CDR3 DNA follows: TGCGCCAGCAGCGATTGGGACAGCCAAGAGACCCAGTACTTC. Drawing the rest from reference TRBV5-1 and TRBJ2-5, the complete variable domain is KAGVTQTPRYLIKTRGQQVTLSCSPISGHRSVSWYQQTPGQGLQFLFEYFSETQRNKGNFPGRFSGRQFSNSRSEMNVSTLELGDSALYLCASSDWDSQETQYFGPGTRLLVL.

This clonotype was seen at least ten times. V is TRBV5-5 and J is TRBJ2-3; possible D gene TRBD1, 6 bases. This CDR3 has 15 residues. Germline V CDR1 and CDR2: SGHKS, YYEKEE (reference sequence). The ends were cut back, 0 bases at V and 6 bases at J, with 14 bases in the middle. CDR3 in DNA: TGTGCCAGCAGCTTGGACAGGGTAAGGTCGGATACGCAGTATTTT. Translating gives CASSLDRVRSDTQYF.

This clonotype was seen more than once but under ten times. This may arise from a read error, as a much more abundant clone is one base away. The J gene is TRBJ1-2, the V gene TRBV6-5, with unresolved D. Germline values: CDR1 MNHEY, CDR2 SVGAGI. The germline V and J ends were trimmed by 8 bases and 0 bases, with 10 bases remaining between them. This CDR3 is 13 amino acids long. Here the CDR3 DNA reads TGTGCCAGCTGGTCGGACGCTAACTATGGCTACACCTTC. As protein: CASWSDANYGYTF.

This clonotype appeared many times. This chain connects TRBV20-1 to TRBJ2-5; D remains ambiguous. This CDR3 contains 13 residues. Trimming removed 5 bases from V and 2 bases from J, with 12 bases in between. Germline CDR1 reads DFQATT; CDR2 reads SNEGSKA (reference sequence). CDR3 bases: TGCAGTGCTCCGGACGGTTCTCAAGAGACCCAGTACTTC. Translation gives CSAPDGSQETQYF.

This clonotype was seen more than once but under ten times. The chain employs TRBV20-1 and TRBJ2-5; the match to TRBD2 covers 7 bases. After removal of 6 bases from V and 11 bases from J, the junction contained 21 bases not matched to a gene. This CDR3 spans 15 amino acids. Germline V CDR1 and CDR2: DFQATT, SNEGSKA (reference sequence). The CDR3 nucleotides read TGCAGTGCAAACAACCCGCAGACTAGCACAGATACGCAGTACTTC. Translation: CSANNPQTSTDTQYF.

In DNA, the CDR3 is TGCAGCGGCCGGAGGGAGAATGAGCAGTACTTC. Its translation: CSGRRENEQYF. The J gene is TRBJ2-1, the V gene TRBV29-1; D possibly corresponds to TRBD2 (6 bases). The J call may be faulty, since TRBJ2-7 better matches the DNA end. Germline V gene data show CDR1 as SQVTM and CDR2 as ANQGSEA. The CDR3 is 11 residues long.

This clonotype was counted once. The rearrangement links TRBV20-1 to TRBJ2-1, with TRBD2 identical over 11 bases. Germline assignment: CDR1 DFQATT and CDR2 SNEGSKA (reference sequence). Unmatched junction bases numbered 10, after V lost 5 bases and J lost 10 bases. The CDR3 runs to 14 residues. The CDR3: CSAGKTSGTREQFF. CDR3 in DNA: TGCAGTGCTGGGAAGACTAGCGGGACGCGGGAGCAGTTCTTC.

About this clonotype: The conserved final phenylalanine or tryptophan is absent from the CDR3, which likely points to a read error. Because the CDR3's place on the DNA is in doubt, the DNA is left out and the CDR3 is given as listed by TCRdb. This sequence joins TRBV5-1 and TRBJ2-6. Germline loops: CDR1 SGHRS, CDR2 YFSETQ. The CDR3 length equals 15 residues, ends included. CDR3 protein: CASSLVSSRANVLTL.

This clonotype was detected many times. This chain links TRBV29-1 with TRBJ1-1; the D gene is possibly TRBD1 (6 bases). The V gene lost 2 bases and the J gene lost 6 bases, with 22 bases spanning the gap. CDR1 is SQVTM, CDR2 ANQGSEA, per germline. The CDR3 runs 16 residues. The CDR3 DNA reads as TGCAGCGTTGAAACAGGGCAGGGGAACTTTGGGGCTGAAGCTTTCTTT. Translated: CSVETGQGNFGAEAFF.

This clonotype has only a few counts. The V and J genes are TRBV7-8 and TRBJ1-1, with 12 bases fitting TRBD1. V gave up 2 bases and J gave up 4 bases; unmatched junction bases: 5. The germline V gene has CDR1 SGHVS and CDR2 FQNEAQ. This CDR3 is built from 16 residues. The CDR3 DNA follows: TGTGCCAGCAGCTTAAGGGACAGGGGGCTAGGCACTGAAGCTTTCTTT. Its protein product is CASSLRDRGLGTEAFF.